This T cell receptor beta chain appears in the sequencing data of a study of T cell responses to AZD1222 COVID-19 vaccine. Pooling covered second doses at about 4 or about 12 weeks. Details on this clone: Its antigen remains unknown.

Study findings and constraints: A rise in Spike-specific TCR breadth and depth followed two AZD1222 doses. Females made up more of the donors, who were largely white British, and clonal diversity may have come out too low.

Clones were sequenced by immunoSEQ multiplex PCR, and TCRdb holds only the in-frame ones, with some missing. Of roughly 100,000 clones listed, around 87% were seen once; the top ten hold about 9.4%. Sequencing used peripheral blood, obtained 28 days after the second AZD1222 dose. The origin of this receptor is an adult who received the AZD1222 COVID-19 vaccine.

The CDR3: CASSLVNQPQHF. The CDR3 nucleotides read TGTGCCAGCAGTTTGGTGAATCAGCCCCAGCATTTT. The J gene is TRBJ1-5, the V gene TRBV28; D not certain. Trimming shortened V by 3 bases and J by 4 bases, and 4 bases separated the two germline ends. The CDR3 is made up of 12 amino acids. CDR1 is MDHEN, CDR2 SYDVKM, per germline.